This T cell receptor (beta chain) was found in a study of cytomegalovirus exposure and HLA in healthy donors. Sequencing was performed with immunoSEQ multiplex PCR; in TCRdb, only in-frame clones are kept and a portion is missing. Of under 65,000 clones in the sample, 95% were seen once. For this clone: Its antigen is currently unknown.

Study-wide results and limits: Overall, around 160 TCR beta chains were annotated as cytomegalovirus-associated. Rarity held for most TCR sequences, but there were some public TCRs that occurred in many donors.

Germline V gene data show CDR1 as LGHNA and CDR2 as YSLEER. CDR3 length: 15 residues. J was trimmed by 4 bases and V by 1 base; bases with no gene match: 4. The TCR comes from a young woman in good health and CMV-seropositive. The V call is TRBV4-3, the J call TRBJ1-2; the match to TRBD1 covers 9 bases. Input material: PBMCs. As DNA, the CDR3 is TGCGCCAGCAGCCAAGGACGGACAGGGGTCTATGGCTACACCTTC. Translating gives CASSQGRTGVYGYTF.